This TCR beta chain was recorded in a study of beta chain features in type 1 diabetes listed by TCRdb under 2018. General notes on the study: Patients and healthy donors did not differ in mean age, gender distribution, total cell number or subset yield. A total of 107,917,701 sorted cells were examined across all samples, and the number of cells per subset was strongly correlated with RNA yield. In the study, recently diagnosed type 1 diabetes patients and matched healthy donors were compared on the TCRB repertoires of their sorted circulating CD4+ T cell subsets. Whereas all 30 or so donors provided naive and central memory subsets, regulatory and stem cell-like memory subsets were isolated from just 8 patients and about 8 healthy donors.

The paper as a whole reports these results and caveats: PCR may preferentially amplify shorter templates, but because patient and control samples were amplified and corrected together, any resulting skew would affect both groups equally. In all four CD4+ subsets, TCRB CDR3 length was moderately but significantly shorter in type 1 diabetes patients. Sequencing cDNA rather than genomic DNA could over-represent highly expressing activated cells, although activation and CD3 levels did not differ between groups. Naive, central memory and regulatory TCRB repertoires appeared more similar among patients than among healthy donors. Fewer insertions and more nucleotide deletions at VDJ recombination sites were observed in patients with type 1 diabetes, implying thymic rearrangement abnormalities. Because small numbers of individuals were included in the HLA sub-analyses, any influence of HLA type on TCRB rearrangement was left unresolved.

This clone was detected only a few times. No antigen is known for it. Within one base of it there is no much larger clone, and no base qualities were kept. The CDR1 and CDR2 encoded by the germline V gene are SGHTA and FQGTGA. From the cysteine through the phenylalanine, the CDR3 covers 14 amino acids. Here the CDR3 DNA is all that survives: 42 bases in frame from base 1. At the junction V is shortened by 5 bases and J by 5 bases, with 15 bases in between. The entire isolated RNA was reverse transcribed using the High Capacity cDNA Reverse Transcription Kit, and thus expressed TCRB transcripts were sequenced. Deep immunoSEQ sequencing was applied to naive, central memory and regulatory T cell samples, giving an average of about 3.7 million total reads per sample. Sorted cells were lysed in RLT buffer and RNA was extracted with DNase-treated RNeasy Micro or Mini kits, depending on cell number. Each cell subset was processed separately to prevent cross-contamination, with patient and healthy donor samples processed together. Using the immunoSEQ multiplex PCR, TCRB sequences were amplified from cDNA into 87-bp fragments spanning the CDR3 region. Sequencing of the amplicons was done on the Illumina HiSeq platform. The paper's processing steps were these. PCR bias was corrected computationally using synthetic template baselines, and reads within Hamming distance 2 were collapsed, with unmergeable singletons discarded. By aligning reads against IMGT, V, D and J genes, CDR3 length, and insertions or deletions at six rearrangement sites were assigned. Clonotype counts were normalized to sorted cell number within each subset before computing true diversity and Gini coefficients with the tcR R package. The overlap coefficient, calculated on TCRB nucleotide sequences, was used to quantify repertoire sharing. Out-of-frame TCRB sequences from naive cells were analyzed as a proxy for the pre-selection repertoire. TCRdb re-hosts the immuneACCESS table, in-frame sequences only. Its copies lack some clones; in the studies checked, an unresolved V gene accounts for under half of them, and the cause for the rest is not known. V, J and clone size are those of that table, while D and trimming were read from the DNA. The sample records over 200,000 clones, about 11% of which are singletons. Over 0.015% of the sample comes from the top ten.

A single peripheral blood draw of approximately 120 mL on average was collected from each donor into heparinised tubes. A BD FACSAria II was used to sort naive, central memory, regulatory and stem cell-like memory CD4+ T cells with a panel that included CD45RO, CCR7, CD25, CD127, CD95 and CD27. All sorted populations exceeded 98% purity. PBMCs were isolated right away by Lymphoprep density gradient centrifugation and were stained directly, without culture. To minimize batch effects, samples were stained and sorted in pairs, one healthy donor with one patient per experiment. Material for sequencing was naive CD4+ T cells from blood. This specimen's cell subset or site label, per the study, means: true naive CD4+ T cells. The chain joins TRBV7-3 to TRBJ2-5; tentative D gene TRBD1, with 5 bases matching. The sequence was obtained from a young man with type 1 diabetes. The DNA sequence reads TGTGCCAGCAGCCCAAATCAGGGCTGGGAGACCCAGTACTTC. Its amino acids are CASSPNQGWETQYF. Full variable domain (CDR3 extended with the reference TRBV7-3 and TRBJ2-5 proteins): GAGVSQTPSNKVTEKGKYVELRCDPISGHTALYWYRQSLGQGPEFLIYFQGTGAADDSGLPNDRFFAVRPEGSVSTLKIQRTERGDSAVYLCASSPNQGWETQYFGPGTRLLVL.